This T cell receptor beta chain was recovered during a study of cytomegalovirus exposure and HLA in healthy donors. Study results and caveats: According to a later analysis, most TCR beta chains associated with CMV appeared HLA-restricted. Across donors, most TCRs were seen rarely, yet some public ones were widespread.

With 60 Vbeta and 13 Jbeta primers, the PCR was carried out. Assay used: immunoSEQ multiplex PCR; TCRdb lists only in-frame clones, some missing. The data show around 180,000 clones, with 80% seen just once and approximately 6.8% held by the top ten. A word on this clone: The antigen is not known.

When sampled, the donors appeared nominally healthy, though they likely had unrecorded immune exposures. The CDR3 has 15 amino acids. The V end was cut by 5 bases, the J end by 8 bases, with 20 bases between. Germline lookup yields CDR1 SGHTA and CDR2 FQGNSA. The receptor's source is a man aged 25-40 years in good health and CMV-seropositive. The sequenced sample was PBMCs. The chain joins TRBV7-2 to TRBJ2-3, with unresolved D. CDR3 DNA: TGTGCCAGCAGCCCCCCAAGAGACCCAACGGGTACGCAGTATTTT. Protein sequence: CASSPPRDPTGTQYF.